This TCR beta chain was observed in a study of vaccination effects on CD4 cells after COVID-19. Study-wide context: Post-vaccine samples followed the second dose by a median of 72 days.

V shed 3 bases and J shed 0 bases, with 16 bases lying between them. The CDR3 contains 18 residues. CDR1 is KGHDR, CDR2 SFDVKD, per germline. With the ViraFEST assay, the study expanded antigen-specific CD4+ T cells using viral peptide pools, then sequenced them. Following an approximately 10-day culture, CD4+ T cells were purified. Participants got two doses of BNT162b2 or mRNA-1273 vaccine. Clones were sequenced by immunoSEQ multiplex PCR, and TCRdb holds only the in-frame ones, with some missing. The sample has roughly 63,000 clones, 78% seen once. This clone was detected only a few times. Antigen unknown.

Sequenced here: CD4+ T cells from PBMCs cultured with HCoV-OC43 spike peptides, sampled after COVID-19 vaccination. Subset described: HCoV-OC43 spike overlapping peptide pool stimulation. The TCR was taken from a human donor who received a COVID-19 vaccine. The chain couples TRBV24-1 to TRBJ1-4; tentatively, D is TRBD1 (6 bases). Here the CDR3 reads CATSDRGALTSTNEKLFF. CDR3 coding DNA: TGTGCCACCAGTGATCGGGGGGCCTTGACATCAACTAATGAAAAACTGTTTTTT.